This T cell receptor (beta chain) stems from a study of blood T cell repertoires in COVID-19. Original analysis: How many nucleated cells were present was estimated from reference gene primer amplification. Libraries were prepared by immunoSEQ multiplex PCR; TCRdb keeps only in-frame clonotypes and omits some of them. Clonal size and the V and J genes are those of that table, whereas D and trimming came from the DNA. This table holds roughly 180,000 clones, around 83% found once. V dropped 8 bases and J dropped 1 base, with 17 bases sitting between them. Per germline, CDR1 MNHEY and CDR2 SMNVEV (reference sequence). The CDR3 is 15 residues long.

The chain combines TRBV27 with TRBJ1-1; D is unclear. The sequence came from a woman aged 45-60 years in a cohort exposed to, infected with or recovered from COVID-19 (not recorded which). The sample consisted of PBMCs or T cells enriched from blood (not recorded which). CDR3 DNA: TGTGCCAGCCGTTCCGCAGCGCCTAAGAACACTGAAGCTTTCTTT. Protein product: CASRSAAPKNTEAFF.